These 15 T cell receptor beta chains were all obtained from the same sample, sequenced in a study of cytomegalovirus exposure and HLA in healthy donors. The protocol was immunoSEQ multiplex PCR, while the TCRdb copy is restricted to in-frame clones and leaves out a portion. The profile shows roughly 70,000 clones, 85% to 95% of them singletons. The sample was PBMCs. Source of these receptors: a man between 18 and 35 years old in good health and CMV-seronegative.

CDR3 in DNA: TGTGCCAGCAGCTCGGAACTAGCGGGGGTACTAAATACGCAGTATTTT. Translation gives CASSSELAGVLNTQYF. The gene calls are TRBV7-3 and TRBJ2-3; 11 bases are shared with TRBD2. CDR3 length: 16 residues. The germline V gene has CDR1 SGHTA and CDR2 FQGTGA. Trimming took 4 bases from V and 7 from J; bases not matched to a gene: 10.

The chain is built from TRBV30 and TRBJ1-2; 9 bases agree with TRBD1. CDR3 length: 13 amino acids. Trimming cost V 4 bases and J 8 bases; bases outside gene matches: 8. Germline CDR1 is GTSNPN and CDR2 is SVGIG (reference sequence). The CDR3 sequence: CAWNPGQGRGYTF. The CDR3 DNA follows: TGTGCCTGGAACCCGGGACAGGGTAGAGGCTACACCTTC.

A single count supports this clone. The CDR3 sequence: CASSLVVGPSGYGYTF. CDR3 DNA sequence: TGTGCCAGCAGCTTAGTTGTCGGCCCTTCGGGCTATGGCTACACCTTC. The chain recombines TRBV11-2 with TRBJ1-2; D is uncertain. The CDR3 loop spans 16 amino acids. CDR1 and CDR2 from the germline V gene are SGHAT and FQNNGV. V gave up 1 base and J gave up 4 bases, with 16 bases separating them.

The CDR3 nucleotides read TGTGCCATCAAATTGGGACTGATTAATTCACCCCTCCACTTT. It codes for CAIKLGLINSPLHF. The chain recombines TRBV10-3 with TRBJ1-6; D is perhaps TRBD1 (5 bases). Germline V CDR1 and CDR2: ENHRY, SYGVKD. This CDR3 is 14 amino acids long. V was trimmed by 7 bases and J by 6 bases, leaving 13 bases between them.

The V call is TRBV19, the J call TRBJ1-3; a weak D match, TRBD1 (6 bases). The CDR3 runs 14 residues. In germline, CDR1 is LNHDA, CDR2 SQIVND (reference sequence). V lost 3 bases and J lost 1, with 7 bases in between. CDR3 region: CASSIGTSGNTIYF. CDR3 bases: TGTGCCAGTAGTATTGGGACATCTGGAAACACCATATATTTT.

As DNA, the CDR3 is TGTGCCAGCAGCTCCATGCCGGGCACAGATACGCAGTATTTT. Encoded protein: CASSSMPGTDTQYF. The chain joins TRBV6-5 to TRBJ2-3; no reliable D call. CDR3 length: 14 amino acids. V was clipped by 6 bases and J by 1 base, with 11 bases between them. Per germline, CDR1 MNHEY and CDR2 SVGAGI.

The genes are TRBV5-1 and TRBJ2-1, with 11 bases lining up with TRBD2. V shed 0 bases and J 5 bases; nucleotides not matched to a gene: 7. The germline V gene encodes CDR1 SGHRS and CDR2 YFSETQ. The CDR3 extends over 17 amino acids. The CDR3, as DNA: TGCGCCAGCAGCTTGGAGCCTCCGGGACTAGCGGACAATGAGCAGTTCTTC. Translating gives CASSLEPPGLADNEQFF.

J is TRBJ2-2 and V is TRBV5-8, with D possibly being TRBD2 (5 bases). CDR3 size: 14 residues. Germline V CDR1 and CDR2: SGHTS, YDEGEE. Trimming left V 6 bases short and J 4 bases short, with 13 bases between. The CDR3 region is CASTRRLGTGELFF. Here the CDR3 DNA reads TGTGCCAGCACGAGGAGGTTGGGCACCGGGGAGCTGTTTTTT.

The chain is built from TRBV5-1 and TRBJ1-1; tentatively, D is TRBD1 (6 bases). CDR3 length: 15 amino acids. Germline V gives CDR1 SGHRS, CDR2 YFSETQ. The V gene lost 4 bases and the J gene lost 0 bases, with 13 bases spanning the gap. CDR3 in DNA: TGCGCCAGCAGCCCCACCGGACAGTTGAACACTGAAGCTTTCTTT. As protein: CASSPTGQLNTEAFF.

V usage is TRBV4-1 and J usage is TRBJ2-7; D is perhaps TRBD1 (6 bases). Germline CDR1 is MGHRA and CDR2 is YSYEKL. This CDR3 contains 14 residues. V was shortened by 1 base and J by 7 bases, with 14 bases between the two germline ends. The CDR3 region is CASSQGGGPLEQYF. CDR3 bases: TGCGCCAGCAGCCAAGGAGGGGGACCCCTGGAGCAGTACTTC.

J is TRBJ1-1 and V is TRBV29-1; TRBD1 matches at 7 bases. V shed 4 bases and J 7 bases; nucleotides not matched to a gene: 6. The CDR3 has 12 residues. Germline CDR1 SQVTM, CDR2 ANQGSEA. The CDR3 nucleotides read TGCAGCGTTGCTGAGGGGGACAGTGAAGCTTTCTTT. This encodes CSVAEGDSEAFF.

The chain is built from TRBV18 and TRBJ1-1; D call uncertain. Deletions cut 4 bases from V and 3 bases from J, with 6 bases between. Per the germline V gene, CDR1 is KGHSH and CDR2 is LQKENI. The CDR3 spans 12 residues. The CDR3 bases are TGTGCCAGCTCACTAATAGACACTGAAGCTTTCTTT. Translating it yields CASSLIDTEAFF.

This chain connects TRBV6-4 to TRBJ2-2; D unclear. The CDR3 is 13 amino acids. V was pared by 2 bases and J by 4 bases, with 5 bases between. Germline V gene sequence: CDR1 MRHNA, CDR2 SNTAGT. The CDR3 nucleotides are TGTGCCAGCAGTGACGCGGTCACCGGGGAGCTGTTTTTT. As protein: CASSDAVTGELFF.

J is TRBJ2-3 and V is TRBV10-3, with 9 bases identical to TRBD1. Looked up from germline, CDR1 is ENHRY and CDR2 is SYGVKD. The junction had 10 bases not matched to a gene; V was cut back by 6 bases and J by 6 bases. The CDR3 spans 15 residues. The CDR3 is CAIRPGQGPLDTQYF. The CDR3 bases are TGTGCCATCAGACCCGGACAGGGGCCGCTTGATACGCAGTATTTT.

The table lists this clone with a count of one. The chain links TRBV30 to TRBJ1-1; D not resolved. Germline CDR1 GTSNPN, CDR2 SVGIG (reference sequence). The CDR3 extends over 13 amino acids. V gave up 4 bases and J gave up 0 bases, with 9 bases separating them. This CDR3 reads CAWIVSVNTEAFF. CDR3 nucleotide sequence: TGTGCCTGGATCGTATCGGTGAACACTGAAGCTTTCTTT.